This T cell receptor (beta chain) emerged from a study of blood T cell repertoires in COVID-19. Study-wide background: Samples of COVID-19 (acute and convalescent) were obtained from the United States, Italy and Spain.

Germline loops: CDR1 SEHNR, CDR2 FQNEAQ (reference sequence). Germline trimming cut 5 bases from V and 7 bases from J; bases unmatched to any gene: 6. CDR3 length equals 14 residues. Per the original data handling: Estimation of nucleated cell counts was performed using reference gene primer amplification. Clones were sequenced by immunoSEQ multiplex PCR, and TCRdb holds only the in-frame ones, with some missing. The V and J calls and clone size are taken from that table; D and trimming were inferred from the DNA. The repertoire consists of roughly 270,000 clones, with approximately 85% occurring once and the leading ten covering roughly 4.6%. This clone was detected once.

Sequenced sample: peripheral blood. V gene TRBV7-9 combines with J gene TRBJ2-2; 8 bases are a match to TRBD1. This TCR came from a man aged 45-65 years with active or convalescent COVID-19. The CDR3 loop is CASSLPDRDGELFF. The CDR3 DNA reads TGTGCCAGCAGCCTCCCGGACAGGGACGGGGAGCTGTTTTTT.